Below, one T cell receptor (beta chain) is given with its context. The sample is drawn from a study of blood T cell repertoires in COVID-19. In the study overall: PBMCs, B-cell-depleted T cells, or T cells were the source of the cDNA or gDNA that made up the material.

The authors' processing: Reference gene primer amplification yielded estimated nucleated cell counts. This table comes from immunoSEQ multiplex PCR, and its TCRdb copy is limited to in-frame clones, with some not included. V, J and clone size are those of that table, while D and trimming were read from the DNA. The profile covers roughly 300,000 clones, with more than 70% appearing a single time and roughly 7.1% taken by the ten largest. CDR1 and CDR2 (germline): SGHDT, YYEEEE. With 1 base clipped from V and 5 bases from J, the junction kept 3 bases outside the gene matches. The CDR3 length is 15 residues.

The source material was peripheral blood. The receptor comes from a woman aged 45-65 years who had recovered from COVID-19. The J gene is TRBJ2-1, the V gene TRBV5-6, with 10 bases lining up with TRBD2. The DNA of the CDR3 is TGTGCCAGCAGCTTGCTAGGACTAGCGGACAATGAGCAGTTCTTC. Translated, it gives CASSLLGLADNEQFF.